This TCR beta chain was sequenced in a study of patients and donors after allogeneic stem cell transplantation. The CDR3 length is 14 residues. The germline V gene encodes CDR1 SGHVS and CDR2 FQNEAQ. Trimming took 5 bases from V and 6 from J; bases not matched to a gene: 8. TCRdb re-analysed the RT-PCR reads in MiXCR, keeping a single row per CDR3 protein. This repertoire shows fewer than 500,000 distinct CDR3 sequences, roughly 17% found once; its top ten account for less than 9.5%. The sample holds many counts of this clonotype. This receptor was taken from a human donor who was either an allogeneic HSCT recipient or a stem cell or donor lymphocyte infusion donor (not recorded which). It is not recorded whose cells these are; they may come from a transplant donor. The source material was blood, either unsorted or a sorted T cell fraction (not recorded which). V and J are TRBV7-8 and TRBJ2-7; 9 bases agree with TRBD1. CDR3 nucleotide sequence: TGTGCCAGCAGCACTAGGGACAGGGTGGGCGAGCAGTACTTC. Its translation is CASSTRDRVGEQYF. The whole variable domain, filled in from reference TRBV7-8 and TRBJ2-7, reads GAGVSQSPRYKVAKRGQDVALRCDPISGHVSLFWYQQALGQGPEFLTYFQNEAQLDKSGLPSDRFFAERPEGSVSTLKIQRTQQEDSAVYLCASSTRDRVGEQYFGPGTRLTVT.